These 20 T cell receptor beta chains share one sample of origin, sequenced in a study of neurological immune-mediated disorders. TCRdb used MiXCR to reprocess the 5' RACE reads, holding one entry per CDR3 protein. The sample includes 45,000 to 55,000 distinct CDR3 sequences, about 3.7% of them seen just once. The specimen was PBMCs. The receptors here all came from a man in his 60s with multiple sclerosis.

The chain combines TRBV3-1 with TRBJ2-5, with 7 bases that match TRBD1. Germline assignment: CDR1 LGHDT and CDR2 YNNKEL (reference sequence). V lost 3 bases, J lost 4 bases, and 8 bases stayed unmatched. This CDR3 region has 15 residues. This CDR3 is CASSQMTGFGETQYF. The CDR3 nucleotides are TGTGCCAGCAGCCAGATGACAGGGTTCGGAGAGACCCAGTACTTC.

This clonotype has just a few counts. The rearrangement uses TRBV28 and TRBJ2-7; 7 bases match TRBD2. V dropped 6 bases and J dropped 0; count of bases not matched to a gene: 11. Germline V gene sequence: CDR1 MDHEN, CDR2 SYDVKM. CDR3 length equals 16 residues. The CDR3, as DNA: TGTGCCAGCAGCCCCCTAGGGCTAGCGGTCTCCTACGAGCAGTACTTC. Translating it yields CASSPLGLAVSYEQYF.

This clonotype has ten or more counts. V is TRBV28 and J is TRBJ1-6; 7 positions agree with TRBD1. The junction had 7 bases not matched to a gene; V was cut back by 6 bases and J by 8 bases. Germline-derived CDR1 and CDR2 are MDHEN and SYDVKM. The CDR3 has 14 residues. The CDR3 protein is CASRSPGGHSPLHF. In DNA, the CDR3 is TGTGCCAGCAGGTCTCCAGGGGGGCATTCACCCCTCCACTTT. The full variable domain, in which reference TRBV28 and TRBJ1-6 provide the parts outside the CDR3, is DVKVTQSSRYLVKRTGEKVFLECVQDMDHENMFWYRQDPGLGLRLIYFSYDVKMKEKGDIPEGYSVSREKKERFSLILESASTNQTSMYLCASRSPGGHSPLHFGNGTRLTVT.

This clonotype was recorded many times. This chain joins TRBV18 and TRBJ1-1; possible D gene TRBD1, 6 bases. V was trimmed by 3 bases and J by 8 bases, leaving 10 bases between them. The germline V gene encodes CDR1 KGHSH and CDR2 LQKENI. The CDR3 has 12 amino acids. CDR3 nucleotides: TGTGCCAGCTCACCGGGGGCAGAGGAAGCTTTCTTT. Its translation is CASSPGAEEAFF.

Many counts were recorded for this clonotype. The CDR3 loop reads CATSDRSARIQEQFF. CDR3 DNA sequence: TGTGCCACCAGTGATCGGAGCGCCCGGATTCAAGAGCAGTTCTTC. V usage is TRBV24-1 and J usage is TRBJ2-1; no firm D call. Germline CDR1 reads KGHDR; CDR2 reads SFDVKD. CDR3 length: 15 residues. The ends were cut back, 3 bases at V and 10 bases at J, with 18 bases in the middle.

This clonotype came up many times. The CDR3 bases are TGTGCCAGCAGCTTAGCCAGGGGACACTATGGCTACACCTTC. This gives the protein CASSLARGHYGYTF. This chain links TRBV5-5 with TRBJ1-2; D possibly corresponds to TRBD1 (6 bases). CDR3 length equals 14 residues. The germline gives CDR1 SGHKS, CDR2 YYEKEE (reference sequence). The V gene lost 2 bases and the J gene lost 3 bases, with 11 bases spanning the gap.

This clonotype was counted many times. This rearrangement joins TRBV11-2 to TRBJ1-3; D is uncertain. This CDR3 contains 14 residues. With 5 bases removed from V and 7 bases from J, the gap between germline ends came to 15 bases. CDR1 and CDR2 (germline): SGHAT, FQNNGV. This chain's CDR3 is CASSPQTRRNTIYF. The CDR3 nucleotides read TGTGCCAGCAGCCCCCAGACGAGGCGGAACACCATATATTTT.

Concerning this clonotype: The CDR3 does not end in the conserved phenylalanine or tryptophan, so this is likely a read error. The chain has TRBV29-1 and TRBJ1-2; D may be TRBD1 (6 bases). The CDR3 extends over 15 amino acids. V lost 1 base and J 2 bases, leaving 14 bases between the germline ends. In germline, CDR1 is SQVTM, CDR2 ANQGSEA. The CDR3 region has the DNA TGCAGCGTTGAAGGGGGGCGGCAAGGAAACTATGGCTACACCTGC. Amino acids: CSVEGGRQGNYGYTC.

The table lists this clonotype with a few counts. This chain links TRBV5-6 with TRBJ2-7; D assignment may be TRBD1 or TRBD2 (5 bases each). Trimming removed 4 bases at V and 5 bases at J, with 19 bases between. This CDR3 has 15 residues. Germline loops: CDR1 SGHDT, CDR2 YYEEEE. CDR3 sequence reads: CASSVGPPGNDEQYF. The CDR3 DNA sequence: TGTGCCAGCAGCGTGGGGCCCCCCGGGAACGACGAGCAGTACTTC.

This clonotype showed up many times. The chain couples TRBV5-1 to TRBJ2-1, with D perhaps TRBD1 (6 bases). Trimming stripped 5 bases from V and 6 bases from J, with 18 bases between. The CDR3 has 15 amino acids. Germline assignment: CDR1 SGHRS and CDR2 YFSETQ. CDR3 residues: CASSSRGDFSNEQFF. Written as DNA, the CDR3 is TGCGCCAGCAGTTCCAGGGGCGATTTTTCCAATGAGCAGTTCTTC.

This clonotype showed up many times. The chain is built from TRBV20-1 and TRBJ2-7; 11 bases line up with TRBD1. The germline V gene has CDR1 DFQATT and CDR2 SNEGSKA (reference sequence). The CDR3 is made up of 15 amino acids. Unmatched junction bases numbered 7, after V lost 5 bases and J lost 1 base. The CDR3 sequence: CSALYRDRGSYEQYF. The CDR3 DNA sequence: TGCAGTGCTTTATACCGGGACAGGGGGTCCTACGAGCAGTACTTC.

This clonotype was found many times. V is TRBV30 and J is TRBJ2-7; maybe TRBD1 (5 bases). The V end was cut by 4 bases, the J end by 5 bases, with 15 bases between. Looked up from germline, CDR1 is GTSNPN and CDR2 is SVGIG (reference sequence). The CDR3 extends over 13 amino acids. The DNA for the CDR3 is TGTGCCTGGAAACAGAAGTCCAGGGACGAGCAGTACTTC. Protein product: CAWKQKSRDEQYF.

Points on this clonotype: Since a much larger clone is just one base distant, this may be a read error. The chain is built from TRBV12-3 or TRBV12-4 and TRBJ2-2; D is undetermined. The CDR3 is 14 amino acids. The germline V and J ends were trimmed by 7 bases and 7 bases, with 16 bases remaining between them. CDR3 DNA sequence: TGTGCCAGCATTCCGGGCAAACTGGGCGGGGAGCTGTTTTTT. It yields the protein CASIPGKLGGELFF.

There are many counts of this clonotype. The chain uses TRBV19 and TRBJ2-1; no definite D call. V lost 3 bases and J 0 bases, leaving 9 bases between the germline ends. The CDR3 is 15 amino acids. Germline V gene lookup returns CDR1 LNHDA and CDR2 SQIVND (reference sequence). The CDR3 loop is CASSMGSSSYNEQFF. The CDR3 region has the DNA TGTGCCAGTAGTATGGGGTCCAGCTCCTACAATGAGCAGTTCTTC.

Comments on this clonotype: Here the CDR3 omits its conserved ending phenylalanine or tryptophan, so a read error is the likely source. The chain carries TRBV7-9 and TRBJ2-1, with D unclear. Germline V gene sequence: CDR1 SEHNR, CDR2 FQNEAQ (reference sequence). The ends were cut back, 6 bases at V and 4 bases at J, with 16 bases in the middle. This CDR3 is 15 amino acids long. The CDR3 loop is CASSPSETPYNEQFN. In DNA form, the CDR3 reads TGTGCCAGCAGTCCTTCCGAGACCCCTTACAATGAGCAGTTCAAC.

In its sample, this clonotype ranks as medium-sized. CDR3 residues: CSAREMGHENYGYTF. The CDR3 DNA is TGCAGTGCTAGAGAGATGGGACATGAAAACTATGGCTACACCTTC. J is TRBJ1-2 and V is TRBV20-1, with D tentatively TRBD1 (6 bases). The CDR3 length is 15 residues. The V end lost 0 bases, the J end lost 2 bases, and 13 bases lay between the germline ends. CDR1 and CDR2 (germline): DFQATT, SNEGSKA (reference sequence).

The rearrangement joins TRBV7-9 to TRBJ1-2, with D hard to call. The CDR3 length is 14 residues. V was clipped by 5 bases and J by 5 bases, with 15 bases between them. The V gene's germline CDR1 is SEHNR and CDR2 FQNEAQ (reference sequence). Here the CDR3 reads CASSLKEGSYGYTF. DNA for the CDR3: TGTGCCAGCAGCCTTAAGGAAGGGTCTTATGGCTACACCTTC.

This clonotype was seen ten or more times. The chain links TRBV20-1 to TRBJ2-2; 10 nucleotides align to TRBD2. Germline trimming cut 3 bases from V and 5 bases from J; bases unmatched to any gene: 9. Germline lookup yields CDR1 DFQATT and CDR2 SNEGSKA (reference sequence). CDR3 size: 16 residues. CDR3 nucleotides: TGCAGTGCTAGCCTCCTAGCGGGGGACCCGACCGGGGAGCTGTTTTTT. Its translation is CSASLLAGDPTGELFF.

Ten or more counts support this clonotype. J is TRBJ1-5 and V is TRBV20-1, with TRBD1 as a possible D gene (6 bases). V lost 4 bases and J 4 bases, leaving 8 bases between the germline ends. The CDR3 covers 12 residues. The germline CDR1 and CDR2 sequences are DFQATT and SNEGSKA (reference sequence). The CDR3 spells CSATRGNQPQHF. The CDR3 DNA follows: TGCAGTGCTACCAGGGGAAATCAGCCCCAGCATTTT.

This clonotype has only a few counts. The CDR3: CSVDPTSGRVEQYF. Here the CDR3 DNA reads TGCAGTGTCGACCCGACTAGCGGGCGGGTCGAGCAGTACTTC. V and J are TRBV20-1 and TRBJ2-7, with 10 bases matching TRBD2. Germline CDR1 and CDR2: DFQATT and SNEGSKA (reference sequence). The CDR3 contains 14 residues. V lost 7 bases to trimming and J lost 6 bases; unmatched junction nucleotides: 12.